What follows are 13 T cell receptor beta chains derived from one specimen sequenced in a study of T cell repertoires in cytomegalovirus infection. Via MiXCR, TCRdb re-called the reads, giving one row per CDR3 protein. The table lists 640,000 or so distinct CDR3 sequences, approximately 33% of them singletons. The antigens for these receptors are not known. Material: cultured PBMCs, obtained from culture after CMV antigen stimulation. The receptors were sampled from a human donor in good health (CMV status not recorded). Some clones in this sample may be carry-over from other donors' samples.

This rearrangement joins TRBV20-1 to TRBJ2-7; D is undetermined. The CDR3 length is 13 residues. V dropped 6 bases and J dropped 1 base, with 13 bases sitting between them. Germline values: CDR1 DFQATT, CDR2 SNEGSKA (reference sequence). The CDR3 region has the DNA TGCAGTGCCTCTCGAACAGCATCCTACGAGCAGTACTTC. It codes for CSASRTASYEQYF.

This clonotype has only a few counts. This chain connects TRBV7-8 to TRBJ2-2; D not resolved. Trimming cost V 5 bases and J 6 bases, with 16 bases left between them. CDR3 length: 15 residues. CDR1 SGHVS and CDR2 FQNEAQ come from the germline V gene. In DNA, the CDR3 is TGTGCCAGCAGCAATGCGGTTTTTATGTCCGGGGAGCTGTTTTTT. Protein: CASSNAVFMSGELFF.

V usage is TRBV11-1 and J usage is TRBJ2-5; D is ambiguous. Germline V gene sequence: CDR1 SGHAT, CDR2 FQDESV (reference sequence). This CDR3 contains 13 residues. V lost 6 bases and J lost 2, with 10 bases in between. The CDR3 is CASSPVPQETQYF. For the CDR3, the DNA is TGTGCCAGCAGTCCTGTGCCGCAAGAGACCCAGTACTTC. Together with reference TRBV11-1 and TRBJ2-5, the CDR3 gives the full variable domain: EAEVAQSPRYKITEKSQAVAFWCDPISGHATLYWYRQILGQGPELLVQFQDESVVDDSQLPKDRFSAERLKGVDSTLKIQPAELGDSAMYLCASSPVPQETQYFGPGTRLLVL.

This clonotype was observed a few times. The chain employs TRBV7-9 and TRBJ2-1, with 7 positions matching TRBD2. The CDR3 spans 16 residues. V shed 5 bases and J 2 bases; nucleotides not matched to a gene: 9. The germline CDR1 and CDR2 sequences are SEHNR and FQNEAQ (reference sequence). The CDR3: CASSPQGSGPYNEQFF. CDR3 in DNA: TGTGCCAGCAGCCCGCAGGGTAGCGGGCCCTACAATGAGCAGTTCTTC.

The chain employs TRBV11-1 and TRBJ2-3; D uncertain. The length of the CDR3 is 13 residues. Germline loops: CDR1 SGHAT, CDR2 FQDESV (reference sequence). The V and J ends lost 1 base and 9 bases respectively, with 11 bases between them. This CDR3 is CASSLGPTGTQYF. CDR3 nucleotides: TGTGCCAGCAGCTTAGGACCGACTGGGACGCAGTATTTT.

This clonotype came up a few times. The chain joins TRBV6-1 to TRBJ1-6; TRBD1 matches 9 bases. CDR1 is MNHNS and CDR2 is SASEGT in the germline V gene. The CDR3 spans 16 residues. V gave up 5 bases and J gave up 1 base; unmatched junction bases: 3. CDR3 DNA sequence: TGTGCCAGCAGTCAGGACAGGGGATCCTATAATTCACCCCTCCACTTT. Amino acid sequence: CASSQDRGSYNSPLHF.

This chain connects TRBV6-5 to TRBJ2-7; D remains ambiguous. CDR3 length: 16 residues. Germline V lookup: CDR1 MNHEY, CDR2 SVGAGI. Trimming cost V 5 bases and J 6 bases, with 23 bases left between them. Here the CDR3 reads CASSRLSLDQNSEQYF. The CDR3, as DNA: TGTGCCAGCAGTAGACTTTCCCTCGACCAGAACAGCGAGCAGTACTTC.

This chain connects TRBV11-2 to TRBJ2-7; D remains unclear. Trimming stripped 4 bases from V and 3 bases from J, with 13 bases between. CDR3 size: 14 residues. Germline CDR1 reads SGHAT; CDR2 reads FQNNGV. CDR3 residues: CASSSAGARYEQYF. CDR3 sequence (DNA): TGTGCCAGCAGCTCAGCTGGAGCCCGCTACGAGCAGTACTTC.

The chain carries TRBV20-1 and TRBJ2-6; D is unresolved. The CDR3 totals 15 residues. Trimming pared 0 bases from V and 0 bases from J, leaving 6 bases between. CDR1 is DFQATT, CDR2 SNEGSKA, per germline (reference sequence). Written as DNA, the CDR3 is TGCAGTGCTAGAGAGCGTCCCTCTGGGGCCAACGTCCTGACTTTC. It translates to CSARERPSGANVLTF.

This clonotype has just a few counts. The CDR3 DNA reads as TGCAGCGTTGAAGGCGGGACAATATACACAGATACGCAGTATTTT. Its protein product is CSVEGGTIYTDTQYF. The chain is built from TRBV29-1 and TRBJ2-3; perhaps D is TRBD1 or TRBD2 (6 bases each). The ends were cut back, 1 base at V and 2 bases at J, with 13 bases in the middle. The CDR3 totals 15 residues. Germline V gene lookup returns CDR1 SQVTM and CDR2 ANQGSEA.

This clonotype was counted only a few times. The chain couples TRBV2 to TRBJ1-2; D possibly corresponds to TRBD1 (5 bases). V gave up 10 bases and J gave up 2 bases, with 14 bases separating them. In germline, CDR1 is SNHLY, CDR2 FYNNEI. The CDR3 is 13 residues long. This CDR3 reads CATTRAGNYGYTF. DNA of the CDR3: TGTGCCACCACCCGGGCAGGGAACTATGGCTACACCTTC.

This clonotype was observed a handful of times. The CDR3 protein is CASSNRDRGKNEQFF. The CDR3 nucleotides read TGTGCCAGTAGTAACCGGGACAGGGGAAAGAATGAGCAGTTCTTC. The V gene is TRBV19, the J gene TRBJ2-1, with 10 bases matching TRBD1. The CDR3 is made up of 15 amino acids. V trimming: 4 bases; J trimming: 7 bases; junction bases outside the gene matches: 7. The germline V gene has CDR1 LNHDA and CDR2 SQIVND (reference sequence).

The chain is built from TRBV27 and TRBJ1-5; D is unresolved. V lost 6 bases, J lost 3 bases, and 6 bases lay in between. The CDR3 is made up of 12 amino acids. The germline CDR1 and CDR2 sequences are MNHEY and SMNVEV (reference sequence). The CDR3 sequence: CASRNNNQPQHF. CDR3 nucleotides: TGTGCCAGCAGGAATAACAATCAGCCCCAGCATTTT.